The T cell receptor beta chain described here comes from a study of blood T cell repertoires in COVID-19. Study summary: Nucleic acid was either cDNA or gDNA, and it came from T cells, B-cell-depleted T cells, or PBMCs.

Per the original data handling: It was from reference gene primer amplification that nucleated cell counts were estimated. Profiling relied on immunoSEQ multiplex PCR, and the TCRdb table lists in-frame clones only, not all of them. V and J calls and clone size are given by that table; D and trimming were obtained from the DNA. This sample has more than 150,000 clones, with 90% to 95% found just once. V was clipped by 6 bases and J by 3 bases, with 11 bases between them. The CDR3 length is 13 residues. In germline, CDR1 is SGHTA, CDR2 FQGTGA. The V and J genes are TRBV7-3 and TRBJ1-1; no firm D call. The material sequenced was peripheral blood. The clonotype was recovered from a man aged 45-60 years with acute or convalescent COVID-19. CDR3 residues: CASSKSTDTEAFF. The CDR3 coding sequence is TGTGCCAGCAGTAAAAGCACGGACACTGAAGCTTTCTTT.